The 27 T cell receptor beta chains listed next were all sequenced from one sample in a study of Ad26.COV2.S vaccination and SARS-CoV-2 variants. Assay: immunoSEQ multiplex PCR; the TCRdb copy retains only in-frame clones and omits some. The sample comprises about 350,000 clones, 92% of which are singletons, and under 4% rests with the top ten. The sequencing here drew on peripheral blood, taken after recovery from COVID-19. The receptors stem from a human donor who had recovered from COVID-19.

J is TRBJ2-1 and V is TRBV7-9, with 7 bases that match TRBD2. J gave up 2 bases and V 4 bases, and 5 bases lay outside the gene matches. This CDR3 spans 15 amino acids. Germline loops: CDR1 SEHNR, CDR2 FQNEAQ (reference sequence). CDR3 residues: CASSYPGLPYNEQFF. DNA of the CDR3: TGTGCCAGCAGCTACCCGGGACTACCCTACAATGAGCAGTTCTTC.

For this clone: One end of the junction is discordant with germline, which a read error may explain. V is TRBV4-3 and J is TRBJ1-1; D is undetermined. The CDR3 loop spans 15 amino acids. Germline V lookup: CDR1 LGHNA, CDR2 YSLEER. CDR3 sequence reads: CASSQVVGVVTEAFF. CDR3 DNA: TGCGCCAGCAGTCAAGTAGTAGGCGTGGTGACTGAAGCTTTCTTT.

The V call is TRBV18, the J call TRBJ1-1; D not certain. Trimming removed 2 bases from V and 7 bases from J, with 11 bases in between. Germline V gene data show CDR1 as KGHSH and CDR2 as LQKENI. The CDR3 has 13 amino acids. The CDR3 DNA is TGTGCCAGCTCACCAGGGGAAGGGTTTGAAGCTTTCTTT. It specifies CASSPGEGFEAFF.

The CDR3 loop reads CASSQGPGSNQPQHF. CDR3 nucleotide sequence: TGTGCCAGTAGTCAGGGGCCAGGTAGCAATCAGCCCCAGCATTTT. The J gene is TRBJ1-5, the V gene TRBV19, with D maybe TRBD1 (6 bases). CDR1 is LNHDA, CDR2 SQIVND, per germline (reference sequence). The CDR3 covers 15 residues. V was shortened by 5 bases and J by 0 bases, with 11 bases between the two germline ends.

The chain is built from TRBV9 and TRBJ2-5, with a weak D call TRBD2 (5 bases). The ends were cut back, 0 bases at V and 5 bases at J, with 14 bases in the middle. The CDR3 spans 15 residues. Germline CDR1 is SGDLS and CDR2 is YYNGEE. The CDR3 coding sequence is TGTGCCAGCAGCGTAGCAGGACGGAGCGGCGAGACCCAGTACTTC. It translates to CASSVAGRSGETQYF.

This chain's CDR3 is CASSEGTGGTPLHF. CDR3 in DNA: TGTGCCAGCAGCGAGGGCACAGGGGGGACACCCCTCCACTTT. V is TRBV9 and J is TRBJ1-6, with 8 bases lining up with TRBD1. Germline lookup yields CDR1 SGDLS and CDR2 YYNGEE. This CDR3 contains 14 residues. Trimming removed 3 bases from V and 11 bases from J; junction bases left unmatched: 7.

The rearrangement joins TRBV6-4 to TRBJ1-6; 8 bases align to TRBD1. V was clipped by 5 bases and J by 10 bases; unmatched bases: 10. There are 15 residues in the CDR3. Germline V gene lookup returns CDR1 MRHNA and CDR2 SNTAGT. CDR3 bases: TGTGCCAGCAGTACCACAGGGGGAATTGAATCACCCCTCCACTTT. It encodes CASSTTGGIESPLHF.

This chain joins TRBV27 and TRBJ2-1, with 12 bases matching TRBD2. This CDR3 comprises 18 residues. J was trimmed by 7 bases and V by 5 bases; bases with no gene match: 15. Germline CDR1 and CDR2: MNHEY and SMNVEV (reference sequence). In nucleotides, the CDR3 is TGTGCCAGCAGTCTCGATCCTTCTAGCGGGGGGGATGGAAATGAGCAGTTCTTC. It is translated as CASSLDPSSGGDGNEQFF.

The V and J genes are TRBV11-2 and TRBJ1-4; D might be TRBD1 (5 bases). Germline-derived CDR1 and CDR2 are SGHAT and FQNNGV. The CDR3 spans 16 residues. V lost 2 bases and J lost 5, with 15 bases in between. The CDR3 protein is CASSLSFGQVNEKLFF. In DNA, the CDR3 is TGTGCCAGCAGCTTATCGTTTGGACAAGTGAATGAAAAACTGTTTTTT.

The J gene is TRBJ1-1, the V gene TRBV6-5; TRBD1 matches at 8 bases. Germline V CDR1 and CDR2: MNHEY, SVGAGI. Trimming cost V 6 bases and J 1 base; bases outside gene matches: 4. The CDR3 covers 14 residues. For the CDR3, the DNA is TGTGCCAGCAGAGTACAGGGGGGGAACACTGAAGCTTTCTTT. It encodes CASRVQGGNTEAFF.

The chain combines TRBV6-6 with TRBJ2-7; 9 nucleotides line up with TRBD2. Trimming at V came to 8 bases and at J to 5 bases, leaving 7 bases not matched to a gene. Germline V CDR1 and CDR2: MNHNY, SVGAGI (reference sequence). The CDR3 totals 13 residues. CDR3 amino acids: CASRPSGTNEQYF. CDR3 DNA sequence: TGTGCCAGCCGTCCTAGCGGGACGAACGAGCAGTACTTC.

V is TRBV5-8 and J is TRBJ2-1; D is unresolved. Germline assignment: CDR1 SGHTS and CDR2 YDEGEE. This CDR3 comprises 14 residues. V was cut by 2 bases and J by 8 bases, with 14 bases left in between. This CDR3 is CASSLGARYDEQFF. CDR3 sequence (DNA): TGTGCCAGCAGCTTAGGCGCCCGATACGATGAGCAGTTCTTC.

In its sample, this clone was seen a few times. The sample contains more than one DNA sequence encoding this CDR3. The V call is TRBV5-4, the J call TRBJ2-7; D ambiguous. Deletions cut 0 bases from V and 0 bases from J, with 10 bases between. The CDR3 has 15 amino acids. The germline V gene has CDR1 SGHNT and CDR2 YYREEE (reference sequence). CDR3 sequence reads: CASSLGTLSSYEQYF. The CDR3 nucleotides are TGTGCCAGCAGCTTGGGCACACTAAGCTCCTACGAGCAGTACTTC.

The chain recombines TRBV4-1 with TRBJ1-1, with TRBD1 matching over 9 bases. CDR1 and CDR2 from the germline V gene are MGHRA and YSYEKL. V dropped 4 bases and J dropped 1; count of bases not matched to a gene: 10. CDR3 size: 17 residues. CDR3 nucleotide sequence: TGCGCCAGCAGCCTATTACCGGGACAGGGAAAGAACACTGAAGCTTTCTTT. This codes for CASSLLPGQGKNTEAFF.

The V gene is TRBV20-1, the J gene TRBJ1-1; tentatively, D is TRBD1 (5 bases). This CDR3 region has 11 residues. V lost 6 bases and J lost 10, with 15 bases in between. Germline V gene data show CDR1 as DFQATT and CDR2 as SNEGSKA (reference sequence). CDR3 sequence: CSAIEGFGAFF. The CDR3, as DNA: TGCAGTGCCATTGAGGGGTTTGGAGCTTTCTTT.

The chain couples TRBV7-2 to TRBJ2-1, with a weak D call TRBD2 (5 bases). Germline values: CDR1 SGHTA, CDR2 FQGNSA. Trimming left V 3 bases short and J 12 bases short, with 21 bases between. CDR3 size: 15 residues. The CDR3 region is CASSFPPQTGYGQFF. The CDR3 nucleotides are TGTGCCAGCAGCTTTCCCCCCCAAACGGGGTATGGGCAGTTCTTC. Full variable domain (remainder filled in from reference TRBV7-2 and TRBJ2-1): GAGVSQSPSNKVTEKGKDVELRCDPISGHTALYWYRQSLGQGLEFLIYFQGNSAPDKSGLPSDRFSAERTGGSVSTLTIQRTQQEDSAVYLCASSFPPQTGYGQFFGPGTRLTVL.

The chain joins TRBV7-8 to TRBJ2-3; a weak D match, TRBD2 (7 bases). Deletions cut 4 bases from V and 0 bases from J, with 11 bases between. Per germline, CDR1 SGHVS and CDR2 FQNEAQ. The CDR3 totals 15 residues. DNA of the CDR3: TGTGCCAGCAGCTACGCGGGGGCCAGCACAGATACGCAGTATTTT. It is translated as CASSYAGASTDTQYF.

The chain recombines TRBV5-1 with TRBJ2-1; D is ambiguous. In germline, CDR1 is SGHRS, CDR2 YFSETQ. Trimming removed 2 bases at V and 4 bases at J, with 13 bases between. The CDR3 runs 15 residues. The CDR3 loop is CASSFGSRPYNEQFF. CDR3 bases: TGCGCCAGCAGCTTTGGCTCTCGGCCATACAATGAGCAGTTCTTC.

The V gene is TRBV6-5, the J gene TRBJ2-1; the D gene is possibly TRBD1 (6 bases). The CDR3 is made up of 15 amino acids. V lost 6 bases and J 1 base, leaving 13 bases between the germline ends. CDR1 is MNHEY and CDR2 is SVGAGI in the germline V gene. The CDR3 loop reads CASRYLQGSYNEQFF. The CDR3 DNA reads TGTGCCAGCAGGTATCTACAGGGATCCTACAATGAGCAGTTCTTC.

The CDR3 loop reads CASSALAGGPNEQFF. The CDR3 DNA is TGTGCCAGCAGTGCGCTAGCGGGGGGGCCGAATGAGCAGTTCTTC. The chain is built from TRBV2 and TRBJ2-1; 12 bases are shared with TRBD2. CDR3 length equals 15 residues. J gave up 7 bases and V 4 bases, and 5 bases lay outside the gene matches. Germline CDR1 reads SNHLY; CDR2 reads FYNNEI.

V usage is TRBV11-2 and J usage is TRBJ2-1; 9 nucleotides line up with TRBD2. Germline CDR1 SGHAT, CDR2 FQNNGV. The CDR3 is 15 residues long. The V and J ends lost 5 bases and 3 bases, in that order; junction bases with no gene match: 5. The CDR3 coding sequence is TGTGCCAGCAGCACAGATAGCGGGGGCTACAATGAGCAGTTCTTC. This sequence encodes CASSTDSGGYNEQFF.

The CDR3 reads CASSSRSRGARDTQYF. The CDR3 DNA reads as TGTGCCAGTAGTTCTCGCTCGCGGGGGGCTAGAGATACGCAGTATTTT. This chain joins TRBV19 and TRBJ2-3; 8 positions agree with TRBD2. V was clipped by 5 bases and J by 5 bases; unmatched bases: 12. The CDR3 runs 16 residues. The germline CDR1 and CDR2 sequences are LNHDA and SQIVND (reference sequence).

The V gene is TRBV2, the J gene TRBJ2-5, with D maybe TRBD1 (6 bases). This CDR3 is built from 15 residues. Trimming took 1 base from V and 0 from J, leaving 9 bases between them. CDR1 and CDR2 from the germline V gene are SNHLY and FYNNEI. The chain's CDR3 is CASSEVGQHQETQYF. DNA of the CDR3: TGTGCCAGCAGTGAAGTAGGACAGCACCAAGAGACCCAGTACTTC.

The rearrangement links TRBV7-8 to TRBJ2-6; TRBD1 is a possible D gene (6 bases). The ends were cut back, 1 base at V and 1 base at J, with 20 bases in the middle. CDR3 size: 20 residues. Looked up from germline, CDR1 is SGHVS and CDR2 is FQNEAQ. Here the CDR3 reads CASSLGLRGFFRSGANVLTF. CDR3 coding DNA: TGTGCCAGCAGCTTAGGTTTGAGGGGGTTTTTCAGGTCTGGGGCCAACGTCCTGACTTTC.

Notes on this clone: A read error may produce the germline difference seen at one junction end. The V gene is TRBV10-1, the J gene TRBJ1-4; D possibly corresponds to TRBD1 (6 bases). This CDR3 contains 18 residues. Germline V gene lookup returns CDR1 WNHNN and CDR2 SYGVQD (reference sequence). The CDR3 is CARSLGWTVHYPIEKLFF. DNA for the CDR3: TGCGCCCGCAGCTTGGGGTGGACAGTTCACTATCCGATTGAAAAACTGTTTTTT.

The CDR3 DNA follows: TGTGCCAGCGATGGGTGGGTCAGGGGGCGCCCCTATGGCTACACCTTC. It codes for CASDGWVRGRPYGYTF. V usage is TRBV27 and J usage is TRBJ1-2, with TRBD1 matching 8 bases. CDR3 length equals 16 residues. Looked up from germline, CDR1 is MNHEY and CDR2 is SMNVEV (reference sequence). The V segment lost 8 bases and the J segment 4 bases; nucleotides outside the gene matches: 15.

The J gene is TRBJ2-6, the V gene TRBV4-3; D ambiguous. In germline, CDR1 is LGHNA, CDR2 YSLEER. V was pared by 0 bases and J by 1 base, with 10 bases between. The CDR3 runs 17 residues. The DNA for the CDR3 is TGCGCCAGCAGCCAAGATATCGGACGGTCTGGGGCCAACGTCCTGACTTTC. Translating it yields CASSQDIGRSGANVLTF.